This paragraph reports one T cell receptor (beta chain). Trimming removed 2 bases at V and 0 bases at J, with 9 bases between. This CDR3 has 14 residues. In germline, CDR1 is SGHTS, CDR2 YDEGEE. The sample comes from a study of shared T cell receptors in the human thymus. Generated by immunoSEQ multiplex PCR, the TCRdb table keeps only in-frame clones and is missing some. This table has 550,000 to 800,000 clones, 80% to 90% appearing once. The same specimen was also included in a second study, on human thymus T cells. That study adds: The people who donated were healthy Finnish babies having corrective surgery for congenital heart defects. Repertoires from thymus and blood appeared to show biased V and J gene usage.

This TCR was sampled from a girl younger than two with a congenital heart defect. Input material: thymocytes. The chain has TRBV5-8 and TRBJ2-7, with unresolved D. The CDR3 sequence: CASSFSLSSYEQYF. DNA of the CDR3: TGTGCCAGCAGCTTTTCTCTGAGCTCCTACGAGCAGTACTTC.